This TCR beta chain was identified during a study of tissue T cells after allogeneic stem cell transplantation. Sequencing used immunoSEQ multiplex PCR; TCRdb keeps in-frame clones, though not all of them. The data contain around 800 clones, roughly 63% of them singletons. V gave up 11 bases and J gave up 4 bases, with 15 bases separating them. CDR1 MNHEY and CDR2 SVGAGI come from the germline V gene. The CDR3 has 14 residues. The V and J genes are TRBV6-5 and TRBJ1-6; no firm D call. The sequenced sample was liver tissue, obtained at autopsy. This TCR derives from a male patient older than 55 with steroid-refractory graft-versus-host disease after an allogeneic stem cell transplant. Part of the T cells may come from the graft donor. DNA of the CDR3: TGTGCCGCCGCGGTTGGAGATTATAATTCACCCCTCCACTTT. Residues: CAAAVGDYNSPLHF.